Listed below are T cell receptor beta chains from one sample, sequenced in a study of shared clonotypes between healthy human individuals. Method: immunoSEQ multiplex PCR; TCRdb's copy keeps in-frame clones and lacks some. Of about 2.4 million clones in the sample, approximately 90% were seen once. What was sequenced was naive CD4+ T cells sorted from blood. These receptors all stem from a man younger than 35 in good health. The conserved cysteine and the conserved F or W are not part of the CDR3 here. Fields, in order: V gene, J gene, CDR3 protein.

V: TRBV7-3
J: TRBJ2-5
CDR3: ASSFGRRETQY

V: TRBV7-2
J: TRBJ2-7
CDR3: ASSSGLAGGVKTYEQY

V: TRBV7-9
J: TRBJ1-4
CDR3: ASSYPGQVNEKLF

V: TRBV6-1
J: TRBJ2-3
CDR3: ASSATGHTDTQY

V: TRBV6-1
J: TRBJ2-7
CDR3: ATHWQPSYEQY

V: TRBV7-9
J: TRBJ2-3
CDR3: ASSLLGDTQY

V: TRBV7-2
J: TRBJ2-5
CDR3: ASSFLRLAQETQY

V: TRBV28
J: TRBJ2-7
CDR3: ASSLPGQGSSYEQY

V: TRBV12-5
J: TRBJ1-5
CDR3: ASGLGGGQPQH

V: TRBV29-1
J: TRBJ1-5
CDR3: SVGSIGQPQH

V: TRBV27
J: TRBJ2-7
CDR3: ASTQTGASYEQY

V: TRBV12-1
J: TRBJ1-5
CDR3: ASSAPELVCNQPQH

V: TRBV5-4
J: TRBJ2-1
CDR3: ASSVASIRTLNEQF

V: TRBV5-1
J: TRBJ2-3
CDR3: ASTSGGSTDTQY

V: TRBV6-6
J: TRBJ2-7
CDR3: ASSGGVTYEQY

V: TRBV14
J: TRBJ1-2
CDR3: ASSPRLTSGYGYT

V: TRBV30
J: TRBJ2-7
CDR3: AWTEAGGRYEQY

V: TRBV2
J: TRBJ1-4
CDR3: ASRRFEKLF

V: TRBV7-2
J: TRBJ1-6
CDR3: ASSRGGNSYNSPLH

V: TRBV30
J: TRBJ1-5
CDR3: AWSPDSNQPQH

V: TRBV7-2
J: TRBJ2-7
CDR3: ASSLQRNYEQY

V: TRBV9
J: TRBJ2-1
CDR3: ASSPQVGTFNEQF

V: TRBV11-2
J: TRBJ2-5
CDR3: ASSLRGRRTQY

V: TRBV5-4
J: TRBJ2-6
CDR3: ASSLKAPGTGANVLT

V: TRBV5-5
J: TRBJ2-3
CDR3: ASSWGTETDTQY

V: TRBV7-2
J: TRBJ2-4
CDR3: ASSPRPVLDIQY

V: TRBV6-6
J: TRBJ1-5
CDR3: ASARVTEPQH

V: TRBV6-5
J: TRBJ2-1
CDR3: ASSYLGEQF

V: TRBV29-1
J: TRBJ1-1
CDR3: SDIGLSTEAF

V: TRBV18
J: TRBJ2-3
CDR3: ASSPYQGVESTDTQY

V: TRBV5-1
J: TRBJ2-7
CDR3: ASSLAGLAVTYEQY

V: TRBV2
J: TRBJ2-7
CDR3: ASSELASSSYEQY

V: TRBV6-5
J: TRBJ1-2
CDR3: ASRPQGARGYT

V: TRBV7-2
J: TRBJ2-5
CDR3: ASSRGFQETQY

V: TRBV5-1
J: TRBJ1-4
CDR3: ASSSRTGGLSNEKLF

V: TRBV5-1
J: TRBJ2-1
CDR3: ASSLLGLADNEQF

V: TRBV2
J: TRBJ2-5
CDR3: ASSETLAGTGETQY

V: TRBV6-1
J: TRBJ2-5
CDR3: ASSEVVWPDQETQY

V: TRBV4-1
J: TRBJ2-1
CDR3: ASSQYRVINDEQF

V: TRBV10-3
J: TRBJ2-3
CDR3: AISESRGTDTQY

V: TRBV6-5
J: TRBJ1-6
CDR3: ASSYGTGSGSPLH

V: TRBV11-2
J: TRBJ1-4
CDR3: ASSLGGEKLF

V: TRBV11-3
J: TRBJ2-5
CDR3: ASSPTGKKETQY

V: TRBV19
J: TRBJ2-3
CDR3: ASNPYGTGAADTQY

V: TRBV9
J: TRBJ1-5
CDR3: ASTHKTGASNQPQH

V: TRBV13
J: TRBJ2-1
CDR3: ASSLGPGTSGTYEQF

V: TRBV5-4
J: TRBJ2-1
CDR3: ASTRGGLAGTSSYNEQF

V: TRBV7-3
J: TRBJ1-2
CDR3: ASSLTGTGGSNYGYT

V: TRBV2
J: TRBJ1-6
CDR3: ASRTGGNSPLH

V: TRBV11-2
J: TRBJ2-3
CDR3: ASSWRGARTDTQY

V: TRBV7-9
J: TRBJ1-1
CDR3: ASSGTGPNTEAF

V: TRBV7-6
J: TRBJ2-2
CDR3: ASSLAIPGPGTGELF

V: TRBV7-2
J: TRBJ1-1
CDR3: ASSLARDRVTEAF

V: TRBV18
J: TRBJ2-7
CDR3: ASSPLLAGGPGNEQY

V: TRBV9
J: TRBJ2-2
CDR3: ASSAPSGPTGELF

V: TRBV5-1
J: TRBJ2-2
CDR3: ASSDSVAGVNTGELF

V: TRBV11-2
J: TRBJ1-3
CDR3: ASSVISGTVGNTIY

V: TRBV6-4
J: TRBJ2-3
CDR3: ASSDSPLPTDTQY